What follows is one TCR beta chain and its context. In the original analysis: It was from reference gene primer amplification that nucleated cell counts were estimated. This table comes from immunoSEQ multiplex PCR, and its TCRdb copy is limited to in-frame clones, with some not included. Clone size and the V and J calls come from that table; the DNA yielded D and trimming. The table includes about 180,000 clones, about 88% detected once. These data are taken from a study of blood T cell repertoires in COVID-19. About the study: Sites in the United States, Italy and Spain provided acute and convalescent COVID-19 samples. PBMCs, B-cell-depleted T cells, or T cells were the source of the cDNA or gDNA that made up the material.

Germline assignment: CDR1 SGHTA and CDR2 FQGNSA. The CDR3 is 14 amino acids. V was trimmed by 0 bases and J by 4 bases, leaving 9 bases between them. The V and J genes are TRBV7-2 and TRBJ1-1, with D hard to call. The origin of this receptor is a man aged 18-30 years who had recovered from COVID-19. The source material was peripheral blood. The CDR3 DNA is TGTGCCAGCAGCTTAGCGGCGGACTTCACTGAAGCTTTCTTT. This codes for CASSLAADFTEAFF. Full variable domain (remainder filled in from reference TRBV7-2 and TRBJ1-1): GAGVSQSPSNKVTEKGKDVELRCDPISGHTALYWYRQSLGQGLEFLIYFQGNSAPDKSGLPSDRFSAERTGGSVSTLTIQRTQQEDSAVYLCASSLAADFTEAFFGQGTRLTVV.